What follows is one T cell receptor (beta chain) and its context. There is no known antigen for this receptor. No quality values exist for individual bases; no much larger clone is one base distant. This sample was included in a study of cytomegalovirus exposure and HLA in healthy donors (dated 2017 in TCRdb). About the study as a whole: An earlier analysis of 587 of the donors reported roughly 300 Gb of sequence data and approximately 120 million unique TCR beta sequences obtained from about 179 million T cells. About 310 gigabases of sequencing data and approximately 84 million unique TCR sequences were included in an early release covering around 650 HLA-typed donors. Among the roughly 370 genotyped donors, 81% belonged to the genetic ancestry cluster associated with self-reported Caucasian donors. The study was designed to test whether signatures of past pathogen exposure could be identified by cataloging public T cell receptors. The study profiled the T cell repertoires of hundreds of subjects by immunosequencing and related them to cytomegalovirus serostatus. Besides the first cohort of around 700 subjects, a separate validation cohort made up of 120 different subjects was used. High-throughput TCR immunosequencing, statistical association of individual TCRs with disease status, and machine learning were combined to predict cytomegalovirus infection status. A later analysis re-analyzed previously published TCR beta repertoires from hundreds of donors and added high-resolution HLA genotyping to study TCR occurrence patterns. In the later analysis, no new phenotypic data were used to find candidate immune exposures; instead, reliance was placed on TCR beta sequences and their occurrence across donors. An earlier analysis of several hundred of the donors applied high-throughput TCR beta sequencing to assess whether each TCR beta V gene segment acted as functional or pseudogenic. Donor age, sex, ethnicity and CMV serostatus were collected together with the repertoire data. A later genetic analysis used genome-wide SNP genotypes for about three fifths of the roughly 700 donors, treating that subset as a discovery cohort. Every repertoire in the discovery cohort had been generated on one and the same sequencing platform. HLA typing included class I and class II loci at four-digit resolution. Typing coverage differed by locus: A, B, C, DRB1 and DQB1 were typed in about 629-640 donors, DQA1 in approximately 520, DPA1 in some 570, and DPB1 in 400 to 480. Four or five DR-DQ haplotypes were handled as single units for association and clustering, since linkage in the cohort was strong. Among approximately 370 genotyped donors of the cohort, an average of approximately 200,000 unique TCR beta nucleotide sequences was sequenced per donor, of which 15% to 20% were non-productive. What the study reported, not specific to this receptor: For the cohort, immune exposure information was limited to CMV serostatus. A group of highly shared sequence variants was considered likely to be a technical artifact of the sequencing pipeline. Because counts were too low, 15 to 20 rarely observed V segments, including chromosome 9 orphons, were excluded from the earlier analysis of some 540 of the donors. In both the original and validation cohorts, the classifier was reported to diagnose cytomegalovirus status with high specificity and sensitivity. A further reported finding was that TCR beta sequences accurately predicted the HLA-A and HLA-B alleles for most subjects in the first cohort. Strong co-occurrence of HLA alleles, especially DR and DQ, made assigning TCR associations to individual alleles difficult. While some public TCRs were present in many individuals, most TCR sequences turned up only very rarely across donors. In vitro tests confirmed that a few of the cytomegalovirus-associated TCR beta chains recognize cytomegalovirus antigens. Broadly in line with IMGT annotations, most TCR beta V segments showed up in productive rearrangements about 87% or about 30% of the time in an earlier analysis of several hundred of the donors. Most CMV-associated TCR beta chains appeared to be HLA-restricted in a later analysis, and the HLA associations seemed to be driven largely by CMV exposure. A later analysis found that TCR association rates varied across HLA loci, with DRB1 alleles showing the most associated TCRs and HLA-C alleles the fewest. In this cohort, only TCR beta chains were sequenced, and detectable features were limited by the absence of alpha or paired-chain data. Linkage disequilibrium might explain the correlated functional status among segregating V segments, but an unknown experimental factor could not be excluded. At a false discovery rate of 0.05, a later analysis linked about 16,000 TCR beta sequences to specific HLA alleles. The study listed 164 TCR beta chains as associated with cytomegalovirus. A later genetic analysis associated a missense DCLRE1C variant with V-gene and J-gene trimming of TCR beta chains, and an independent cohort replicated the association. The authors suggested that the approach could potentially be generalized to other disease states and immunological phenotypes. Several of the top co-occurrence clusters appeared to be linked to parvovirus B19, influenza, CMV and Epstein-Barr virus, according to a later analysis. Compared with equally common non-associated chains, HLA-associated TCR beta chains in a later analysis were more clonally expanded and had lower generation probabilities. Compared with the approximately 600-donor mean, donors in an Asian-associated ancestry cluster had fewer N-insertions in productive TCRs, according to a later genetic analysis. Presence/absence analyses assumed roughly uniform sequencing depth across donors, an assumption that may not hold. Because HLA typing was unavailable for some donors at each locus, only the typed subset was used in association tests. Because the 87-base-pair reads could not distinguish some IMGT-functional V segments, including TRBV6-2 and TRBV6-3, those segments were excluded.

Library prep was done by the immunoSEQ multiplex PCR assay. For the multiplex PCR, a mixture combining 60 forward primers for TCR Vbeta segments and 13 reverse primers for TCR Jbeta segments was used. The CDR3 region of rearranged TCR beta genes was amplified from genomic DNA with a multiplex PCR assay. Amplified TCR beta libraries were sequenced as 87-base-pair reads on the Illumina HiSeq System. Regarding the original processing steps: In a later analysis, 77 million or so unique TCR beta chains were counted across the roughly 610 repertoires, and roughly 11 million of these chains were shared by at least two donors. To remove PCR and sequencing errors, raw reads were error-corrected and collapsed into unique sequences using a nearest-neighbor algorithm that merged closely related sequences. Alignment of CDR3 sequences to IMGT reference sequences was used to assign V, D and J gene segments. For a sequence to be retained, a match of at least six nucleotides was required to both a V gene segment and a J gene segment. Rearrangements were called productive when the CDR3 lacked stop codons and stayed in frame with V and J; all others were non-productive. CDR3 was defined by IMGT convention, running from the second conserved V-encoded cysteine to the conserved J-encoded phenylalanine. In an earlier analysis of around 600 of the donors, sequences lacking an unambiguous match to a single V gene segment were excluded. In an earlier analysis of around 590 of the donors, a V segment was called functional when productive rearrangements were above 56.7%, and segregating when the standard deviation between donors exceeded 5%. A statistical classification framework was built to diagnose cytomegalovirus status from the catalog of TCR beta chain sequences. In a later analysis, TCR nucleotide sequences were compared against IMGT/GENE-DB human TR gene sequences so that V and J genes could be assigned. The TCRdist pipeline was used in a later analysis to assign CDR3 sequences and most-parsimonious VDJ recombination scenarios. A later analysis defined each TCR beta chain by its CDR3 amino acid sequence plus V-gene family, and excluded reads lacking a unique V-gene family. To address suspected cross-contamination and a sequencing artifact, a later analysis removed roughly 640 highly shared, low-generation-probability nucleotide sequences. In a later analysis, a clonal expansion index for each public chain was calculated from normalized within-repertoire ranks of inferred template counts. In a later analysis, generation probabilities were computed with a VDJ recombination model fitted to out-of-frame rearrangements, and the resulting probabilities were checked against IGoR. In a later analysis, hypergeometric tests were used to score TCR-TCR, TCR-HLA and TCR-CMV co-occurrence, with a repertoire-size bias correction applied to TCR pairs. To estimate false discovery rates, a later analysis permuted the HLA or CMV assignments 20 times. In a later analysis, co-occurring TCRs were grouped with DBSCAN, and TCRdist sequence similarity was added when clustering was performed within HLA-allele-positive subsets. Repertoires with fewer than 30,000 or more than 120,000 public chains, plus five repertoires with anomalous nucleotide sharing, were excluded from co-occurrence clustering. The table was pulled from immuneACCESS by TCRdb, which kept in-frame rearrangements only. Such tables lose some clones; where checked, under half of the loss comes from unresolved V genes, and the rest has no known cause. Clonal size and the V and J genes are those of that table, whereas D and trimming came from the DNA. The table for this sample lists roughly 180,000 clones; more than 60% of them were counted only once. The ten most abundant clones make up 1.4% to 1.5% of the sample.

The cohort consisted of approximately 690 healthy bone marrow donors. At the time of sampling, every cohort member was nominally healthy, though immune exposures that went unrecorded were likely present. The donor was CMV seropositive and belonged to the group of 250 to 300 seropositive cohort members. A peripheral blood sample was collected from each donor, and TCR beta sequencing was performed on peripheral blood mononuclear cells. The Qiagen DNeasy Blood Extraction Kit was used to extract genomic DNA from the blood cell samples. The CDR3, cysteine through phenylalanine, is 15 amino acids long. Only the CDR3 DNA stays, 45 bases, in frame from base 1. V is cut by 0 bases and J by 7 bases, and the space between the germline ends is 13 bases. For CDR1 and CDR2, the germline V gene lists SGHRS and YFSETQ.

The sequenced material came from PBMCs. The chain was built from TRBV5-1 and TRBJ1-4; too little of a D gene remains to name it. This TCR derives from a woman younger than 45 in good health and CMV-seropositive. The CDR3 reads CASSLAGGEGEKLFF. The base sequence is TGCGCCAGCAGCTTGGCCGGAGGAGAGGGTGAAAAACTGTTTTTT.